This TCR beta chain was sequenced in a study of cytomegalovirus exposure and HLA in healthy donors. Sequencing used immunoSEQ multiplex PCR; TCRdb keeps in-frame clones, though not all of them. The sample has roughly 200,000 clones; 86% are singletons. Germline trimming cut 0 bases from V and 6 bases from J; bases unmatched to any gene: 2. CDR3 length: 14 amino acids. Germline V lookup: CDR1 LGHNA, CDR2 YNFKEQ. The sample was PBMCs. The sequence was obtained from a man aged 25 to 40 in good health and CMV-seropositive. This chain joins TRBV4-2 and TRBJ1-2; 9 nucleotides agree with TRBD1. CDR3 nucleotides: TGTGCCAGCAGCCAAGAGGGACAGGGCGATGGCTACACCTTC. Translated, it gives CASSQEGQGDGYTF.